A single sample gave rise to the 8 T cell receptor beta chains below, sequenced in a study of CD8+ T cells in alopecia areata (dated by TCRdb to the late 2010s). Library prep was done by the immunoSEQ multiplex PCR assay. RNA was extracted from all samples and reverse transcribed into cDNA as template for TCR sequencing. As stored in TCRdb, this immuneACCESS dataset retains in-frame rearrangements with V and J assigned. A fraction of the clones does not appear; measured against another copy, unresolved V genes explain less than half of the discrepancy, and the remainder lacks a known reason. The sample profile shows roughly 170,000 clones; approximately 56% of them were found once. In total, the top ten clones hold about 14% of the sample. The time point label corresponds to: baseline before oral tofacitinib. The sample consisted of CD4+ T cells sorted from blood, taken at week 0. Receptor source: a human donor with alopecia areata.

This rearrangement joins TRBV29-1 to TRBJ1-1, with TRBD1 matching 8 bases. Germline trimming cut 2 bases from V and 5 bases from J; bases unmatched to any gene: 10. CDR3 length: 15 amino acids. From germline, CDR1 is SQVTM and CDR2 ANQGSEA. CDR3 amino acids: CSVETSRDRLTEAFF. CDR3 nucleotides: TGCAGCGTTGAAACAAGCCGGGACAGGCTAACTGAAGCTTTCTTT.

A word on this clone: The identical CDR3 is also encoded by other nucleotide sequences in the sample. The V gene is TRBV5-1, the J gene TRBJ1-1; 8 bases fit TRBD1. Germline values: CDR1 SGHRS, CDR2 YFSETQ. This CDR3 spans 14 amino acids. V shed 4 bases, J shed 1 base, and the junction held 3 bases outside the gene matches. DNA for the CDR3: TGCGCCAGCAGCCCGGGGACAGGGAACACTGAAGCTTTCTTT. Translation gives CASSPGTGNTEAFF.

This clone was recorded only once. The chain is built from TRBV27 and TRBJ2-5; 7 bases match TRBD1. Germline V gene sequence: CDR1 MNHEY, CDR2 SMNVEV (reference sequence). Trimming removed 5 bases from V and 8 bases from J; junction bases left unmatched: 8. CDR3 length equals 13 residues. CDR3 sequence reads: CASSPGQAFTQYF. The CDR3 nucleotides read TGTGCCAGCAGTCCCGGACAGGCTTTTACCCAGTACTTC.

The chain joins TRBV7-3 to TRBJ1-5; D unclear. CDR1 is SGHTA and CDR2 is FQGTGA in the germline V gene. This CDR3 is built from 19 residues. The ends were cut back, 1 base at V and 6 bases at J, with 25 bases in the middle. CDR3 region: CASSLIVCGEGPKIQPQHF. CDR3 nucleotides: TGTGCCAGCAGCTTAATAGTGTGCGGGGAAGGGCCAAAAATTCAGCCCCAGCATTTT.

In its sample, this clone was seen a few times. The chain combines TRBV5-1 with TRBJ2-7, with a weak D call TRBD1 (5 bases). Deletions cut 4 bases from V and 3 bases from J, with 8 bases between. The CDR3 sequence is 12 residues long. Germline V gives CDR1 SGHRS, CDR2 YFSETQ. This CDR3 reads CASSGRDYEQYF. In nucleotides, the CDR3 is TGCGCCAGCAGCGGCAGGGACTACGAGCAGTACTTC.

This clone was counted only a few times. Within the sample, other DNA sequences also encode this same CDR3. The genes are TRBV29-1 and TRBJ2-2; 7 nucleotides match TRBD1. V lost 4 bases, J lost 2 bases, and 1 base stayed unmatched. The germline V gene encodes CDR1 SQVTM and CDR2 ANQGSEA. The CDR3 has 13 amino acids. The CDR3 DNA follows: TGCAGCGTTGGGACAGGCAACACCGGGGAGCTGTTTTTT. It specifies CSVGTGNTGELFF.

J is TRBJ2-2 and V is TRBV4-1; 7 bases agree with TRBD1. The ends lost 2 bases at V and 1 base at J; junction bases unmatched: 4. The CDR3 is 16 residues long. Germline loops: CDR1 MGHRA, CDR2 YSYEKL. CDR3 nucleotides: TGCGCCAGCAGCCAATCGGGACAGCTGAACACCGGGGAGCTGTTTTTT. Its protein is CASSQSGQLNTGELFF.

Remarks on this clone: The sample carries other DNA sequences with the same CDR3. The chain joins TRBV29-1 to TRBJ1-2, with D uncertain. The germline V and J ends were trimmed by 7 bases and 0 bases, with 15 bases remaining between them. CDR3 length: 14 residues. Germline loops: CDR1 SQVTM, CDR2 ANQGSEA. In DNA form, the CDR3 reads TGCAGCGCGTCCGTACAAGGTCCTAACTATGGCTACACCTTC. This translates into CSASVQGPNYGYTF.